This TCR beta chain was sequenced during a study of T cell repertoires in cytomegalovirus infection. Study context: An indication of both CMV infection and matching HLA type came from public TCR beta signatures. Study-wide results and limits: Identification of carriers of CMV plus the relevant HLA was achieved through cumulative public TCR beta family frequency. The ex vivo response was dominated by HLA-C-restricted CMV-specific TCR beta clonotypes.

TCRdb passed the reads through MiXCR, listing each CDR3 protein once. The data show 100,000 to 150,000 distinct CDR3 sequences, roughly 25% seen once. Per the germline V gene, CDR1 is LGHNA and CDR2 is YSLEER. V shed 2 bases and J 2 bases; nucleotides not matched to a gene: 5. The CDR3 is 15 amino acids. In this sample, this clonotype turned up many times. Its specificity is not known. The rearrangement uses TRBV4-3 and TRBJ1-2, with 7 nucleotides matching TRBD1. The sample comprised PBMCs, sequenced either directly or after in vitro stimulation (not recorded which). The receptor was derived from a human donor in good health (CMV status not recorded). Some clones in this sample may be carry-over from other donors' samples. CDR3 loop: CASSQNTGDNYGYTF. CDR3 coding DNA: TGCGCCAGCAGCCAAAACACAGGGGACAACTATGGCTACACCTTC.